The 3 T cell receptor beta chains below come from one sample, sequenced in a study of cytomegalovirus exposure and HLA in healthy donors. PCR used 60 Vbeta primers and 13 Jbeta primers. Method: immunoSEQ multiplex PCR; TCRdb's copy keeps in-frame clones and lacks some. The sample has about 130,000 clones, under 85% seen once; the top ten hold 5.5% to 7.5%. The source material was PBMCs. Receptors were obtained from a woman aged 50 to 60 in good health and CMV-seropositive.

The CDR3 reads CATQRSRNYGYTF. The CDR3 DNA reads as TGTGCCACCCAGCGAAGCCGCAACTATGGCTACACCTTC. The rearrangement links TRBV6-5 to TRBJ1-2, with D uncertain. The CDR3 contains 13 residues. The V end lost 10 bases, the J end lost 2 bases, and 14 bases lay between the germline ends. Germline CDR1 MNHEY, CDR2 SVGAGI.

The chain carries TRBV7-6 and TRBJ2-5, with a possible D match to TRBD2 (6 bases). V was pared by 2 bases and J by 5 bases, with 18 bases between. The CDR3 totals 16 residues. Germline loops: CDR1 SGHVS, CDR2 FNYEAQ. The CDR3 nucleotides are TGTGCCAGCAGCTTATTTTCTAGCGCCCCGGATGAGACCCAGTACTTC. Its translation is CASSLFSSAPDETQYF.

This rearrangement joins TRBV6-4 to TRBJ1-2, with TRBD1 as a possible D gene (5 bases). The CDR3 spans 13 residues. The ends were cut back, 4 bases at V and 8 bases at J, with 14 bases in the middle. Germline CDR1 MRHNA, CDR2 SNTAGT. This CDR3 reads CASSGEGVGGYTF. Here the CDR3 DNA reads TGTGCCAGCAGTGGGGAAGGGGTAGGAGGCTACACCTTC.